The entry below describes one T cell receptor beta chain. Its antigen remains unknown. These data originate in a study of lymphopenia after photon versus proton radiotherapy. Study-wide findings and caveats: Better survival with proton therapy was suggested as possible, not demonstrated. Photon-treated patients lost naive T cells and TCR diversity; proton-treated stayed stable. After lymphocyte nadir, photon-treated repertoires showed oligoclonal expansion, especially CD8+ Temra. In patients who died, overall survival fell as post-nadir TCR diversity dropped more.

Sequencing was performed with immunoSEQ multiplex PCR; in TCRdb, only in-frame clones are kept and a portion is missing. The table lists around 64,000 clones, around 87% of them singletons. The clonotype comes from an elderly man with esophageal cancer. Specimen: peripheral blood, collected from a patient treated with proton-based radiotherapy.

The CDR3 spells CASNPLAGGKETQYF. The CDR3 DNA follows: TGTGCCAGCAACCCCCTAGCGGGGGGGAAAGAGACCCAGTACTTC. The chain joins TRBV7-6 to TRBJ2-5, with 12 bases fitting TRBD2. The CDR3 consists of 15 residues. Unmatched junction bases numbered 6, after V lost 7 bases and J lost 3 bases. The germline V gene has CDR1 SGHVS and CDR2 FNYEAQ.